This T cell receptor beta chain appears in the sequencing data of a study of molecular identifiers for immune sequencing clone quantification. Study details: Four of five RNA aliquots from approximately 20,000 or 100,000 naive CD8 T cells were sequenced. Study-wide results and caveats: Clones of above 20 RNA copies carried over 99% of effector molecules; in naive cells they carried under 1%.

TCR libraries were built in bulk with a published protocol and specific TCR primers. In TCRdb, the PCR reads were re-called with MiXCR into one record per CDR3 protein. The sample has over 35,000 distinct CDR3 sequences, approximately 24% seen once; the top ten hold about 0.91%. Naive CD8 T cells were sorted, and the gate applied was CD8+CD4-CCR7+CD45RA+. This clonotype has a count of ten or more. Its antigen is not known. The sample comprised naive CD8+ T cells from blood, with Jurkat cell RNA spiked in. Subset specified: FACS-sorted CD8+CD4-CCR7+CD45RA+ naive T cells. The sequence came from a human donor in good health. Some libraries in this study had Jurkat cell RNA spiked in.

The CDR3 coding sequence is TGCGCCAGCAGTGTGCTCCGGGGACAGGAGTCCTACGAGCAGTACTTC. As protein: CASSVLRGQESYEQYF. V and J are TRBV4-1 and TRBJ2-7; 8 nucleotides align to TRBD1. The V segment lost 6 bases and the J segment 1 base; nucleotides outside the gene matches: 11. CDR1 is MGHRA and CDR2 is YSYEKL in the germline V gene. The CDR3 spans 16 residues.